Listed below are T cell receptor beta chains from one sample, sequenced in a study of blood T cell repertoires in COVID-19. The table came from immunoSEQ multiplex PCR; TCRdb's copy has only in-frame clones and leaves some out. The data contain about 57,000 clones, just over 85% of them singletons. The source material was peripheral blood. These receptors were obtained from a human donor in a cohort sampled during active COVID-19. Both conserved end residues are part of each CDR3. A D gene is named only where the DNA matches it firmly. Expanded clones get a size class; other rows say once, few or many, or leave the size out.

J | D | size | V | DNA | CDR3
TRBJ2-5 | - | - | TRBV2 | TGTGCCAGCGGAGGCCTTGAGACCCAGTACTTC | CASGGLETQYF
TRBJ1-5 | TRBD1 | - | TRBV30 | TGTGCCTGGAGTTCAGGGGGGAATCAGCCCCAGCATTTT | CAWSSGGNQPQHF
TRBJ1-4 | - | - | TRBV7-8 | TGTGCCAGCAGCTTAGCGTTAGGGAGGGTACGGACTAATGAAAAACTGTTTTTT | CASSLALGRVRTNEKLFF
TRBJ1-4 | - | few | TRBV4-3 | TGCGCCAGCAGCCCCCGGACAAGGCTCAATGAAAAACTGTTTTTT | CASSPRTRLNEKLFF
TRBJ2-1 | - | - | TRBV11-2 | TGTGCCAGCAGCTTAGATGGTGGGCTCTTCAGGGTCTTC | CASSLDGGLFRVF
TRBJ1-2 | - | - | TRBV6-5 | TGTGCCAGCAGTTACTCGCGCGACAGGACACATGGCTACACCTTC | CASSYSRDRTHGYTF
TRBJ2-7 | - | - | TRBV6-5 | TGTGCCAGCAGCCCCCCCACGGGGGTCTCCTACGAGCAGTACTTC | CASSPPTGVSYEQYF
TRBJ2-1 | TRBD2 | - | TRBV5-1 | TGCGCCAGCAGCTCCGGGACTACCAACAATGAGCAGTTCTTC | CASSSGTTNNEQFF
TRBJ2-1 | TRBD1 | - | TRBV4-1 | TGCGCCAGCAGCCAAAACTCAGGGGGAACCTACAATGAGCAGTTCTTC | CASSQNSGGTYNEQFF
TRBJ2-7 | - | - | TRBV6-5 | TGTGCCAGCAGTCCCCGTGCGGGCAACTACGAGCAGTACTTC | CASSPRAGNYEQYF
TRBJ1-4 | - | - | TRBV18 | TGTGCCAGCTCCCCGGAAAGGACAGCCAAAGAAAAACTGTTTTTT | CASSPERTAKEKLFF
TRBJ1-2 | - | - | TRBV5-1 | TGCGCCAGCAGCGTACAGGGAGACGGCTACACCTTC | CASSVQGDGYTF
TRBJ1-3 | TRBD1 | - | TRBV11-1 | TGTGCCAGCAGCTTCTGGACAGGGAACTCTGGAAACACCATATATTTT | CASSFWTGNSGNTIYF
TRBJ2-1 | TRBD2 | once | TRBV18 | TGTGCCAGCTCACCCTCGGCGGGAGCTAGGATCAATGAGCAGTTCTTC | CASSPSAGARINEQFF
TRBJ2-1 | TRBD2 | - | TRBV5-1 | TGCGCCAGCGGCCCCGCGGGCGGGGGGGATTATGAGCAGTTCTTC | CASGPAGGGDYEQFF
TRBJ2-3 | TRBD2 | - | TRBV3-1/TRBV3-2 | TGTGCCAGCAGCCAAGATTGGCGCGGGGGGGCGGGAGATACGCAGTATTTT | CASSQDWRGGAGDTQYF
TRBJ2-3 | TRBD1 | - | TRBV11-2 | TGTGCCAGCAGCAGAGACACGGACAGGGGGCGCGCAGATACGCAGTATTTT | CASSRDTDRGRADTQYF
TRBJ1-2 | - | - | TRBV5-4 | TGTGCCAGCAGCTCCCCGGTCGGGGCAGGGGAGAACTATGGCTACACCTTC | CASSSPVGAGENYGYTF
TRBJ1-2 | - | once | TRBV5-6 | TGTGCCAGCGGCCCCCGGGGGGTAGGCTATGGCTACACCTTC | CASGPRGVGYGYTF
TRBJ2-1 | - | - | TRBV11-2 | TGTGCCAGCAGCAGAACGTACCGTGGGAGAATTATGAATGAGCAGTTCTTC | CASSRTYRGRIMNEQFF
TRBJ2-6 | - | - | TRBV3-1/TRBV3-2 | TGTGCCAGCAGCCAAGGACCTCGCGGGCCCTACCGCAGCTCTGGGGCCAACGTCCTGACTTTC | CASSQGPRGPYRSSGANVLTF
TRBJ2-1 | - | - | TRBV2 | TGTGCCAGCAGTGTTGGGCTGAATGGGAATGAGCAGTTCTTC | CASSVGLNGNEQFF
TRBJ2-4 | TRBD1 | - | TRBV19 | TGTGCCAGTAGTATAGTGACAGGGGTGAAAAACATTCAGTACTTC | CASSIVTGVKNIQYF
TRBJ2-1 | TRBD1 | - | TRBV7-2 | TGTGCCAGCAGCCCGTGGACAGGGAGAAATGAGCAGTTCTTC | CASSPWTGRNEQFF
TRBJ2-1 | - | - | TRBV21-1 | TGTAGCAGCCCGAAATGGGGCGGACCCTTGGCGGTGCATGAGCAGTTCTTC | CSSPKWGGPLAVHEQFF
TRBJ2-5 | - | - | TRBV7-2 | TGTGCCAGCAGCCCGCGGATCGGGACCCAGTACTTC | CASSPRIGTQYF
TRBJ2-3 | - | - | TRBV15 | TGTGCCACCAGCAGATCGCGGGGCAGTCATACGCAGTATTTT | CATSRSRGSHTQYF